This TCR beta chain was observed in a study of T cell therapy after organ transplantation. Whole-study context: Patients received a median of 1.92 x 10^8 CMV-specific T cells over 2 to 6 infusions. Overall study findings and caveats: Endogenous clonotypes not in therapy products appeared after therapy alongside transferred ones. Low CD8+ T cell yield possibly reduced coverage, hiding nonresponder expansions.

In regard to this clone: Its antigen is unidentified.

Data came from immunoSEQ multiplex PCR; TCRdb stores just in-frame clones and leaves some out. The sample carries 17,000 or so clones, roughly 87% recorded once. Time point specified: 20-29 weeks after completion of therapy. V was shortened by 1 base and J by 3 bases, with 8 bases between the two germline ends. The CDR3 length is 14 residues. Looked up from germline, CDR1 is SGDLS and CDR2 is YYNGEE. The clonotype was recovered from a human patient who had received a solid organ transplant and had CMV disease. A share of the T cells may be of graft donor origin. The V gene is TRBV9, the J gene TRBJ2-1; D is unclear. The sequenced sample was CD8+ T cells from blood, obtained after autologous CMV-specific T cell therapy. The DNA for the CDR3 is TGTGCCAGCAGCGTAATCGGAGACTACAATGAGCAGTTCTTC. Translating it yields CASSVIGDYNEQFF.